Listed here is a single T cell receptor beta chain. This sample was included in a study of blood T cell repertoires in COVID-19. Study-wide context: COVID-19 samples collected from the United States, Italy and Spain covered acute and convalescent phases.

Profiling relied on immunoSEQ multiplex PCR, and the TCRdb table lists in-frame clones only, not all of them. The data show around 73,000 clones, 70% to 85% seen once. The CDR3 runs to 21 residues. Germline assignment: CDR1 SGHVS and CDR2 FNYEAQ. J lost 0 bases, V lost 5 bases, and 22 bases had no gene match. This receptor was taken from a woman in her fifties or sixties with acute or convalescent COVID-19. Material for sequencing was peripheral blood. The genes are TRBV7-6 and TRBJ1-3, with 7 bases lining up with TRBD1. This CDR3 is CASSLDSYYATGTTSGNTIYF. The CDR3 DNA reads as TGTGCCAGCAGCCTAGACTCCTACTACGCGACAGGGACGACCTCTGGAAACACCATATATTTT.